What follows are 20 T cell receptor beta chains derived from one specimen sequenced in a study of shared clonotypes between healthy human individuals. TCRdb's copy holds only in-frame clones and misses some; the assay was immunoSEQ multiplex PCR. The sample has about 680,000 clones; around 73% are singletons. The sample was memory CD4+ T cells sorted from blood. Subset described: CD45RA-negative fraction. These receptor sequences come from a woman aged 25 to 39 in good health.

This rearrangement joins TRBV5-4 to TRBJ2-2; possible D gene TRBD2, 5 bases. The CDR3 extends over 15 amino acids. Trimming cost V 0 bases and J 7 bases, with 13 bases left between them. Germline V CDR1 and CDR2: SGHNT, YYREEE (reference sequence). The CDR3 nucleotides are TGTGCCAGCAGCTTGGCTGGCGGGTTGAGCGGGGAGCTGTTTTTT. Protein product: CASSLAGGLSGELFF.

Regarding this clone: The sample has other DNA sequences that encode this CDR3 too. The chain joins TRBV6-1 to TRBJ1-1; D gene unclear. Trimming stripped 2 bases from V and 1 base from J, with 5 bases between. CDR3 size: 13 residues. The germline V gene has CDR1 MNHNS and CDR2 SASEGT. CDR3 amino acids: CASSETRNTEAFF. CDR3 in DNA: TGTGCCAGCAGTGAAACGCGGAACACTGAAGCTTTCTTT.

The rearrangement uses TRBV9 and TRBJ2-5, with TRBD1 as a possible D gene (6 bases). Germline CDR1 is SGDLS and CDR2 is YYNGEE. The CDR3 consists of 17 residues. Trimming shortened V by 3 bases and J by 7 bases, and 25 bases separated the two germline ends. The CDR3, as DNA: TGTGCCAGCAGCGCAGTTGATAGGGGGACCTCCGGAGGGACCCAGTACTTC. Its protein product is CASSAVDRGTSGGTQYF. The whole variable domain, remainder taken from reference TRBV9 and TRBJ2-5, is DSGVTQTPKHLITATGQRVTLRCSPRSGDLSVYWYQQSLDQGLQFLIQYYNGEERAKGNILERFSAQQFPDLHSELNLSSLELGDSALYFCASSAVDRGTSGGTQYFGPGTRLLVL.

This chain joins TRBV5-1 and TRBJ2-3, with TRBD2 matching 8 bases. Trimming removed 4 bases from V and 1 base from J; junction bases left unmatched: 8. This CDR3 is built from 16 residues. Germline CDR1 SGHRS, CDR2 YFSETQ. The CDR3 sequence is CASSPRAGGGTDTQYF. CDR3 bases: TGCGCCAGCAGCCCACGCGCGGGGGGTGGCACAGATACGCAGTATTTT.

This sequence joins TRBV28 and TRBJ2-1; no reliable D call. V lost 3 bases and J lost 10, with 16 bases in between. Germline CDR1 reads MDHEN; CDR2 reads SYDVKM. The CDR3 consists of 14 residues. The CDR3: CASSFPDFWREQFF. Here the CDR3 DNA reads TGTGCCAGCAGTTTCCCGGATTTTTGGCGGGAGCAGTTCTTC.

This chain uses TRBV9 with TRBJ1-6, with D unresolved. V shed 0 bases and J shed 9 bases, with 7 bases lying between them. Looked up from germline, CDR1 is SGDLS and CDR2 is YYNGEE. The CDR3 runs 13 residues. CDR3 nucleotide sequence: TGTGCCAGCAGCGTAGGTAGGGTTTCACCCCTCCACTTT. Its protein product is CASSVGRVSPLHF.

This clone was seen a handful of times. The rearrangement links TRBV10-3 to TRBJ2-1; the match to TRBD1 covers 7 bases. The germline V gene encodes CDR1 ENHRY and CDR2 SYGVKD. The CDR3 is made up of 15 amino acids. Trimming removed 6 bases from V and 5 bases from J; junction bases left unmatched: 10. As DNA, the CDR3 is TGTGCCATCAGGACTACCGGGACAGATAACAATGAGCAGTTCTTC. It translates to CAIRTTGTDNNEQFF.

The rearrangement joins TRBV4-1 to TRBJ2-1, with 14 bases aligning to TRBD2. Germline V gene data show CDR1 as MGHRA and CDR2 as YSYEKL. CDR3 size: 16 residues. With V trimmed by 1 base and J by 10 bases, 6 bases remained unmatched. This chain's CDR3 is CASSQVGTSGSREQFF. The CDR3 DNA follows: TGCGCCAGCAGCCAAGTGGGGACTAGCGGGAGCAGAGAGCAGTTCTTC.

Of note for this clone: The sample holds other DNA sequences that translate to the same CDR3. The rearrangement links TRBV29-1 to TRBJ2-7; 12 bases agree with TRBD2. The J segment lost 0 bases and the V segment lost 6 bases, leaving 3 bases of the junction unmatched. Germline V gene lookup returns CDR1 SQVTM and CDR2 ANQGSEA. The CDR3 is 14 amino acids. The CDR3 loop is CSVRTSGISYEQYF. In DNA form, the CDR3 reads TGCAGCGTCCGGACTAGCGGGATCTCCTACGAGCAGTACTTC.

V usage is TRBV4-1 and J usage is TRBJ2-3; 11 bases align to TRBD2. Unmatched junction bases numbered 8, after V lost 3 bases and J lost 0 bases. The CDR3 has 18 amino acids. Germline V gene lookup returns CDR1 MGHRA and CDR2 YSYEKL. The CDR3 DNA follows: TGCGCCAGCAGCCATGCGGGACTAGCGGTCTCAAGCACAGATACGCAGTATTTT. Translated, it gives CASSHAGLAVSSTDTQYF.

About this clone: Additional DNA sequences in this sample encode the identical CDR3. The chain combines TRBV28 with TRBJ1-2; TRBD1 matches 8 bases. V lost 6 bases and J lost 4; bases outside the gene matches: 4. This CDR3 comprises 13 residues. The germline V gene encodes CDR1 MDHEN and CDR2 SYDVKM. The CDR3 here is CASRPGQGYGYTF. The CDR3 DNA is TGTGCCAGCAGGCCCGGACAGGGCTATGGCTACACCTTC.

The CDR3 DNA reads as TGTGCCAGTAGTCGAGCGGCCGGGACACGAAAAGAGACCCAGTACTTC. Translated, it gives CASSRAAGTRKETQYF. The rearrangement links TRBV19 to TRBJ2-5, with TRBD1 as a possible D gene (6 bases). The CDR3 sequence is 16 residues long. V lost 5 bases and J lost 3, with 19 bases in between. Germline V lookup: CDR1 LNHDA, CDR2 SQIVND (reference sequence).

J is TRBJ2-7 and V is TRBV5-6; 10 bases map to TRBD1. The V gene end was trimmed by 2 bases and the J gene end by 1 base; junction bases not matched to a gene: 6. Germline V CDR1 and CDR2: SGHDT, YYEEEE. The CDR3 runs to 16 residues. CDR3 sequence: CASSLNRDRGSYEQYF. CDR3 nucleotides: TGTGCCAGCAGCTTAAACCGGGACAGGGGATCCTACGAGCAGTACTTC.

The V gene is TRBV9, the J gene TRBJ2-1; 10 bases agree with TRBD2. Trimming took 3 bases from V and 6 from J; bases not matched to a gene: 6. CDR1 is SGDLS, CDR2 YYNGEE, per germline. The CDR3 has 15 amino acids. This CDR3 is CASSGLAGVPNEQFF. The CDR3 DNA reads as TGTGCCAGCAGCGGCCTAGCGGGGGTTCCCAATGAGCAGTTCTTC.

V and J are TRBV27 and TRBJ1-1; D might be TRBD1 (5 bases). The CDR3 runs 13 residues. V was trimmed by 3 bases and J by 1 base, leaving 6 bases between them. Germline assignment: CDR1 MNHEY and CDR2 SMNVEV (reference sequence). CDR3 loop: CASSFTGNTEAFF. CDR3 bases: TGTGCCAGCAGTTTCACAGGGAACACTGAAGCTTTCTTT.

Concerning this clone itself: Distinct nucleotide sequences in the sample also encode this CDR3. CDR3 residues: CASSEGARYTDTQYF. CDR3 DNA: TGTGCCAGCAGTGAAGGAGCTCGTTACACAGATACGCAGTATTTT. This chain uses TRBV2 with TRBJ2-3, with D unresolved. Germline-derived CDR1 and CDR2 are SNHLY and FYNNEI. The V and J ends lost 1 base and 2 bases respectively, with 10 bases between them. The CDR3 sequence is 15 residues long.

V gene TRBV4-2 combines with J gene TRBJ2-3, with D perhaps matching TRBD2 (5 bases). The CDR3 totals 15 residues. With 3 bases removed from V and 0 bases from J, the gap between germline ends came to 10 bases. Germline CDR1 LGHNA, CDR2 YNFKEQ. The CDR3 DNA follows: TGTGCCAGCAGCCACCCCCAGCGGAGCACAGATACGCAGTATTTT. Its protein is CASSHPQRSTDTQYF.

About this clone itself: Other DNA sequences from this sample encode an identical CDR3 as well. CDR3 coding DNA: TGTGCCACCAGTAGGGACCTATATGGCTACACCTTC. Amino acid sequence: CATSRDLYGYTF. The chain recombines TRBV15 with TRBJ1-2; D perhaps matches TRBD1 (5 bases). Trimming took off 6 bases at V and 5 bases at J, with 10 bases between the two ends. This CDR3 is built from 12 residues. Germline values: CDR1 LNHNV, CDR2 YYDKDF (reference sequence).

This chain joins TRBV6-1 and TRBJ2-7; perhaps TRBD2 as D (5 bases). The germline V and J ends were trimmed by 2 bases and 7 bases, with 12 bases remaining between them. The CDR3 length is 13 residues. Germline V CDR1 and CDR2: MNHNS, SASEGT. In DNA, the CDR3 is TGTGCCAGCAGTGAAACCCCTTGGAGGGAGCAGTACTTC. This codes for CASSETPWREQYF.

This clone was seen more than once but under ten times. The chain joins TRBV5-1 to TRBJ2-1, with 13 nucleotides matching TRBD2. The germline CDR1 and CDR2 sequences are SGHRS and YFSETQ. CDR3 length: 14 amino acids. The V gene end was trimmed by 2 bases and the J gene end by 10 bases; junction bases not matched to a gene: 3. CDR3 protein: CASSFGTSGTEQFF. The DNA of the CDR3 is TGCGCCAGCAGCTTCGGGACTAGCGGGACCGAGCAGTTCTTC.